This T cell receptor (beta chain) is from a study of cytomegalovirus exposure and HLA in healthy donors. For the study at large: Tens of millions of unique TCRs, all from HLA-typed donors, were included in an early release of the data.

A word on this clone: Its antigen is currently unknown.

V was pared by 5 bases and J by 0 bases, with 13 bases between. CDR3 length equals 15 residues. Germline CDR1 and CDR2: SEHNR and FQNEAQ (reference sequence). While unrecorded immune exposures were likely, the donors were nominally healthy when sampled. The study, taken as a whole, reports: The study listed about 150 cytomegalovirus-associated TCR beta chains. In an earlier analysis, most TCR beta V segments were productive about 87% or about 30% of the time.

PCR involved 60 Vbeta and 13 Jbeta primers. Sequenced by immunoSEQ multiplex PCR; TCRdb stores in-frame clones only, minus some. The sample lists around 180,000 clones; almost 85% were seen once. The material sequenced was PBMCs. The chain is built from TRBV7-9 and TRBJ1-1; D perhaps matches TRBD1 (6 bases). The TCR was taken from a boy aged 5 to 17 in good health and CMV-seronegative. The CDR3, as DNA: TGTGCCAGCAGCCCCCCAGGGGTCATGAACACTGAAGCTTTCTTT. Its translation is CASSPPGVMNTEAFF.